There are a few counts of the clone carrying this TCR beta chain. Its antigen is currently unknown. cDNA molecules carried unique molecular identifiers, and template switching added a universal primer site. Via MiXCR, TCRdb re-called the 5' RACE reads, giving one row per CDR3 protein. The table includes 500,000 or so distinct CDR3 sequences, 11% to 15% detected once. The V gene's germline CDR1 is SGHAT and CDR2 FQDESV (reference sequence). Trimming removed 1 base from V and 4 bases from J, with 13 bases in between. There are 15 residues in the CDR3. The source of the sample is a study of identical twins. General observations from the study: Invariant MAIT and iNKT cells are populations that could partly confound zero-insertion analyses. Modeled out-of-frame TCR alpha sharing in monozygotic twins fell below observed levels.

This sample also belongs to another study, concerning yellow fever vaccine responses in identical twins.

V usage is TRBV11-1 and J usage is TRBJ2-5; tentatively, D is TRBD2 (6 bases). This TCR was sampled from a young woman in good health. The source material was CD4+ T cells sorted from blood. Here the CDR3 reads CASSLEGGHGETQYF. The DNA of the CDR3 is TGTGCCAGCAGCTTAGAGGGAGGCCATGGAGAGACCCAGTACTTC.